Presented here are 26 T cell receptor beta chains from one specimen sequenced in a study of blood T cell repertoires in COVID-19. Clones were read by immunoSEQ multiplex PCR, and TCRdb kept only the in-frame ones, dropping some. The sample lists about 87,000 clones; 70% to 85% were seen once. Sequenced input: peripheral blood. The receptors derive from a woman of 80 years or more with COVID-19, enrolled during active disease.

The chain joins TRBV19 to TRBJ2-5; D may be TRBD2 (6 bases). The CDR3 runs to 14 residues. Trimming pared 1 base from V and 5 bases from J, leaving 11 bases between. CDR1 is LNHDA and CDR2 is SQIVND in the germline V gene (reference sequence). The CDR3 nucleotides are TGTGCCAGTAGTATAGTGGCGGGGCGGGAGACCCAGTACTTC. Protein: CASSIVAGRETQYF.

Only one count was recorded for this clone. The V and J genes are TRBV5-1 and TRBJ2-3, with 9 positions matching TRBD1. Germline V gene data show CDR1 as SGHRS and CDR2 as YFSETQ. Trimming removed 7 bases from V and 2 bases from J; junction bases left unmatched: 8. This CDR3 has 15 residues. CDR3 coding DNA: TGCGCCAGCTGCCCCGGGACAGGGATCACAGATACGCAGTATTTT. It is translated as CASCPGTGITDTQYF. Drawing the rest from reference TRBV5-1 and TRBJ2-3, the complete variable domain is KAGVTQTPRYLIKTRGQQVTLSCSPISGHRSVSWYQQTPGQGLQFLFEYFSETQRNKGNFPGRFSGRQFSNSRSEMNVSTLELGDSALYLCASCPGTGITDTQYFGPGTRLTVL.

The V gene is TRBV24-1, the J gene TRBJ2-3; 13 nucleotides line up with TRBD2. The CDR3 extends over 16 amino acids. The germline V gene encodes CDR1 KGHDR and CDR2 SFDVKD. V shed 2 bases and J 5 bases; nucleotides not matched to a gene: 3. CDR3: CATSDWTSGRVDTQYF. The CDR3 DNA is TGTGCCACCAGTGATTGGACTAGCGGGAGAGTAGATACGCAGTATTTT.

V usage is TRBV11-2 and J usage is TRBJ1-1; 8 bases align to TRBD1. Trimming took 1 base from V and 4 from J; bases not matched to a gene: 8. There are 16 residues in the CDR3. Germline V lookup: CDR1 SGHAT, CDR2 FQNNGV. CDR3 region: CASSLGQGWGGTEAFF. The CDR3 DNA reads TGTGCCAGCAGCTTAGGACAGGGGTGGGGAGGCACTGAAGCTTTCTTT.

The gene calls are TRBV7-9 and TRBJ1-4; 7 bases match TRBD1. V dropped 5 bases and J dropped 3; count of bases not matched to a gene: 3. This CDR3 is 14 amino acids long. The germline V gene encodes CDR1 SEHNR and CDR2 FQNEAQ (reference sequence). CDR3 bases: TGTGCCAGCAGCCGGGACAGCGCTAATGAAAAACTGTTTTTT. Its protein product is CASSRDSANEKLFF.

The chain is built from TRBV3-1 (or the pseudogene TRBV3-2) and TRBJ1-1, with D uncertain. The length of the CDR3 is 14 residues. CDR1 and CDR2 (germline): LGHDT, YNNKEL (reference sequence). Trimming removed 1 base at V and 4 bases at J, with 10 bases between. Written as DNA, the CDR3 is TGTGCCAGCAGCCAAGGGGCAGTGAGCACTGAAGCTTTCTTT. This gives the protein CASSQGAVSTEAFF.

As DNA, the CDR3 is TGCGCCAGCAGCCAAGATCATATCCCGGGCTACGAGCAGTACTTC. Its protein is CASSQDHIPGYEQYF. This rearrangement joins TRBV4-3 to TRBJ2-7; D gene uncertain. There are 15 residues in the CDR3. Germline CDR1 LGHNA, CDR2 YSLEER. V was clipped by 0 bases and J by 3 bases, with 12 bases between them.

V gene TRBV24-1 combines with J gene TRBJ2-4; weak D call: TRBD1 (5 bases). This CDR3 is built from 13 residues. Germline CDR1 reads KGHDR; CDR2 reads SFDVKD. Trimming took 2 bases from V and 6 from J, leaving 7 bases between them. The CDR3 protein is CATSDSDRNIQYF. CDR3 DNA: TGTGCCACCAGTGATTCCGACAGAAACATTCAGTACTTC.

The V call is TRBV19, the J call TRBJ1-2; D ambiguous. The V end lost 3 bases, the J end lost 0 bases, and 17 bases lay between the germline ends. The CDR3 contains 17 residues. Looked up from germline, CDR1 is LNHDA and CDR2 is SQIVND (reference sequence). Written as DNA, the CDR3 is TGTGCCAGTAGTATTCCGCCCCGTGGGCGAGCTAACTATGGCTACACCTTC. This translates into CASSIPPRGRANYGYTF.

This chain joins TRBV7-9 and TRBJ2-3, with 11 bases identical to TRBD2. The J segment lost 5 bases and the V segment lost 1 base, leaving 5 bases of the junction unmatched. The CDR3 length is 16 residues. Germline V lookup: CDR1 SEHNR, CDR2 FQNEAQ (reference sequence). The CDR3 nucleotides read TGTGCCAGCAGCTTAGTACTAGCGGGGGCGGTAGATACGCAGTATTTT. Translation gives CASSLVLAGAVDTQYF.

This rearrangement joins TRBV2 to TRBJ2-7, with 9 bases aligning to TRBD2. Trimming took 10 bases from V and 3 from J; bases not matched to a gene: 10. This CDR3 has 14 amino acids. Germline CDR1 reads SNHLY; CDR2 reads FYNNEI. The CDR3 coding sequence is TGTGCCAAAAGTATAGCGGGAGTCCACTACGAGCAGTACTTC. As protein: CAKSIAGVHYEQYF.

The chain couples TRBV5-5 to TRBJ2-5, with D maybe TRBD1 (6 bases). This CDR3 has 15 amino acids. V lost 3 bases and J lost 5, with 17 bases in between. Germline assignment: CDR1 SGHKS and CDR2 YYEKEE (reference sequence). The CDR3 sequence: CASSSPGQFFETQYF. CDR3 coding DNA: TGTGCCAGCAGCTCCCCTGGACAGTTTTTTGAGACCCAGTACTTC.

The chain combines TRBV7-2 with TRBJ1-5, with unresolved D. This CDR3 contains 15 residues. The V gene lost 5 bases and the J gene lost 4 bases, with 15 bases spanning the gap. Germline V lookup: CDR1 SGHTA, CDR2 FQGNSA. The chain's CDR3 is CASSPRGGWNQPQHF. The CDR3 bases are TGTGCCAGCAGCCCCCGGGGAGGGTGGAATCAGCCCCAGCATTTT.

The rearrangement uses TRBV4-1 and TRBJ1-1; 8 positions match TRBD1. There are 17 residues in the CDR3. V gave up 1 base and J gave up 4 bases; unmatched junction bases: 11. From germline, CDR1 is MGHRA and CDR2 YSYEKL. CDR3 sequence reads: CASSQARTGIEGTEAFF. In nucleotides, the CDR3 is TGCGCCAGCAGCCAAGCCCGGACAGGGATCGAGGGCACTGAAGCTTTCTTT.

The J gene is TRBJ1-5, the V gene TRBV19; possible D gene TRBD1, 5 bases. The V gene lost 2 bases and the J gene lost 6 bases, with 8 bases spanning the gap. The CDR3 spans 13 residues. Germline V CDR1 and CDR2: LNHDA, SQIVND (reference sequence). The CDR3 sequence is CASSISGFQPQHF. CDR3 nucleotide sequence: TGTGCCAGTAGTATATCAGGGTTTCAGCCCCAGCATTTT.

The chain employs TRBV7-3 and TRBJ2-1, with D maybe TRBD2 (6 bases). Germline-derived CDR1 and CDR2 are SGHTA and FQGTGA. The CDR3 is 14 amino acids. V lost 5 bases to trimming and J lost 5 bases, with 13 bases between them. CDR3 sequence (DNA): TGTGCCAGCAGCCCCGGGAGTGGGAACAATGAGCAGTTCTTC. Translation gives CASSPGSGNNEQFF. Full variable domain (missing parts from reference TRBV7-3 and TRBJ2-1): GAGVSQTPSNKVTEKGKYVELRCDPISGHTALYWYRQSLGQGPEFLIYFQGTGAADDSGLPNDRFFAVRPEGSVSTLKIQRTERGDSAVYLCASSPGSGNNEQFFGPGTRLTVL.

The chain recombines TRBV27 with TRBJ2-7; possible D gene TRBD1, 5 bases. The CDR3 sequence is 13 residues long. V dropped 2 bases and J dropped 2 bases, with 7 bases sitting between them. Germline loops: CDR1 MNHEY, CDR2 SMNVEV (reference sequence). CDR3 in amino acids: CASSLRTPYEQYF. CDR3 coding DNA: TGTGCCAGCAGTTTACGGACACCCTACGAGCAGTACTTC.

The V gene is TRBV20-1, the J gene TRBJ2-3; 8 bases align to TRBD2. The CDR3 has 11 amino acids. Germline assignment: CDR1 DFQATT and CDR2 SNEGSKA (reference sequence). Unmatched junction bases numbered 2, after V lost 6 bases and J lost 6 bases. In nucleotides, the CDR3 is TGCAGTGCGAGACTAGCGGATACGCAGTATTTT. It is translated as CSARLADTQYF.

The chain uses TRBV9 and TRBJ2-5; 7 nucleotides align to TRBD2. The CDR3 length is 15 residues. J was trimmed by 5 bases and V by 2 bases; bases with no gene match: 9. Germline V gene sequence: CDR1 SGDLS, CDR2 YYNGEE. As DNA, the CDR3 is TGTGCCAGCAGCGTCCGGGGCGGGGGTCCGGAGACCCAGTACTTC. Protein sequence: CASSVRGGGPETQYF.

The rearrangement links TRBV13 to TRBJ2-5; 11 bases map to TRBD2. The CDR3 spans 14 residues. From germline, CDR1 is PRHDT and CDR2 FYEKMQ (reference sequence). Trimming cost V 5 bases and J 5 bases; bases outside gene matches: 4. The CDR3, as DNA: TGTGCCAGCAGCACTACTAGCGGGGGTGAGACCCAGTACTTC. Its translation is CASSTTSGGETQYF.

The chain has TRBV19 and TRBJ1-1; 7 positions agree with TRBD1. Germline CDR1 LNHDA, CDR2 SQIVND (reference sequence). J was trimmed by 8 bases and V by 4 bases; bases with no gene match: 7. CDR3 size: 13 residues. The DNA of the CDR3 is TGTGCCAGTAGTAAGAGGGGACAGAGAGAAGCTTTCTTT. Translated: CASSKRGQREAFF. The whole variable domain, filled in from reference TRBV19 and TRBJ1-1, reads DGGITQSPKYLFRKEGQNVTLSCEQNLNHDAMYWYRQDPGQGLRLIYYSQIVNDFQKGDIAEGYSVSREKKESFPLTVTSAQKNPTAFYLCASSKRGQREAFFGQGTRLTVV.

The CDR3 DNA reads as TGTGCCAGCAGTCCAAGCCCTAACTATGGCTACACCTTC. Its translation: CASSPSPNYGYTF. The chain uses TRBV12-3 or TRBV12-4 and TRBJ1-2; D unclear. This CDR3 comprises 13 residues. V lost 5 bases, J lost 0 bases, and 7 bases lay in between.

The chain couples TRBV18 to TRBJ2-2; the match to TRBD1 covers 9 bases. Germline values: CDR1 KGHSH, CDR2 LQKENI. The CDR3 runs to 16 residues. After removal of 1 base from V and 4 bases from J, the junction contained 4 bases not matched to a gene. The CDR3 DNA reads TGTGCCAGCTCACCACGGGACAGGGTAACCACCGGGGAGCTGTTTTTT. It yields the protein CASSPRDRVTTGELFF.

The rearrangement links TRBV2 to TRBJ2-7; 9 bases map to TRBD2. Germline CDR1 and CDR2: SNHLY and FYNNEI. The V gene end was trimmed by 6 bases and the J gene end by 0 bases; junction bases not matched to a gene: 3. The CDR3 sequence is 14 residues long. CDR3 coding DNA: TGTGCCAGCAGGAGACTAGCGGACTCCTACGAGCAGTACTTC. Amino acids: CASRRLADSYEQYF.

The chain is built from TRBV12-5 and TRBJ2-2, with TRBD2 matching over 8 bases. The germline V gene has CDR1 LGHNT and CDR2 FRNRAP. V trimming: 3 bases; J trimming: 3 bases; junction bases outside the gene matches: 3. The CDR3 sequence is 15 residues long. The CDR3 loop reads CASGLRGGYTGELFF. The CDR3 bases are TGTGCTAGTGGTTTACGGGGGGGGTACACCGGGGAGCTGTTTTTT.

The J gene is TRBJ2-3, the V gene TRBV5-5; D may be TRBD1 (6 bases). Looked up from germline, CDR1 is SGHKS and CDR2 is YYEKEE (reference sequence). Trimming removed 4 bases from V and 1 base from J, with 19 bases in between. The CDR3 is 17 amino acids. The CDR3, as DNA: TGTGCCAGCAGCCCGATCCTGGGGGCGGGTGGCACAGATACGCAGTATTTT. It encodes CASSPILGAGGTDTQYF.